The 26 T cell receptor beta chains below come from one sample, sequenced in a study of regulatory and conventional T cells in RAG deficiency. Using immunoSEQ multiplex PCR, the repertoire was profiled, and TCRdb retains in-frame clones only, with some absent. The sample shows about 30,000 clones, 90% to 97% of them seen only once. Genomic DNA came from blood conventional CD4+ T cells gated CD25-low CD127-high. These data also formed part of another study, on regulatory T cells. That publication notes: Amplification used 52 TRBV primers and 13 TRBJ primers.

The sample comprised CD25- CD4+ T cells sorted from blood. The source of these receptors is a human donor in good health.

The chain joins TRBV7-2 to TRBJ2-3, with 9 positions matching TRBD2. Germline CDR1 is SGHTA and CDR2 is FQGNSA. The V segment lost 0 bases and the J segment 5 bases; nucleotides outside the gene matches: 9. This CDR3 is built from 17 residues. The CDR3 protein is CASSLAARGGQGDTQYF. The CDR3 DNA sequence: TGTGCCAGCAGCTTAGCCGCGCGGGGGGGTCAGGGAGATACGCAGTATTTT.

To note about this clone: One end of the junction does not line up with germline, which may come from a read error. The chain links TRBV5-1 to TRBJ1-6, with 9 bases lining up with TRBD1. The V gene's germline CDR1 is SGHRS and CDR2 YFSETQ. The CDR3 spans 15 residues. The CDR3 region is CASSLGDRDNSPLHF. CDR3 coding DNA: TGCGCCAGCAGCTTGGGGGACAGGGATAATTCCCCCCTCCACTTT.

The rearrangement uses TRBV10-3 and TRBJ2-1; the match to TRBD2 covers 8 bases. Trimming at V came to 5 bases and at J to 4 bases, leaving 10 bases not matched to a gene. CDR1 is ENHRY, CDR2 SYGVKD, per germline. The CDR3 totals 16 residues. The CDR3: CAISKNPGLVYNEQFF. The CDR3 DNA reads TGTGCCATCAGTAAAAATCCGGGACTAGTATACAATGAGCAGTTCTTC.

The table lists this clone with a count of one. The chain recombines TRBV7-3 with TRBJ1-1, with TRBD1 matching 10 bases. The junction had 17 bases not matched to a gene; V was cut back by 1 base and J by 0 bases. CDR1 and CDR2 (germline): SGHTA, FQGTGA. The length of the CDR3 is 21 residues. CDR3 sequence: CASSLILRAPGQGSVNTEAFF. DNA of the CDR3: TGTGCCAGCAGCTTAATCCTACGCGCTCCGGGACAGGGGTCCGTGAACACTGAAGCTTTCTTT.

The gene calls are TRBV30 and TRBJ1-4; D not resolved. V gave up 3 bases and J gave up 7 bases, with 12 bases separating them. The length of the CDR3 is 13 residues. Germline-derived CDR1 and CDR2 are GTSNPN and SVGIG (reference sequence). The CDR3 protein is CAWRVTAGEKLFF. CDR3 nucleotide sequence: TGTGCCTGGAGAGTTACCGCGGGTGAAAAACTGTTTTTT.

J is TRBJ1-2 and V is TRBV6-5; maybe TRBD1 (5 bases). This CDR3 is 12 amino acids long. Germline loops: CDR1 MNHEY, CDR2 SVGAGI. Trimming pared 8 bases from V and 2 bases from J, leaving 9 bases between. The CDR3 nucleotides read TGTGCCAGCGGGAAGGGGAACTATGGCTACACCTTC. It is translated as CASGKGNYGYTF.

This clone was picked up one time. CDR3 sequence reads: CASSYDRGSIQYF. The CDR3 DNA is TGTGCCAGCAGTTACGATCGAGGAAGCATTCAGTACTTC. This chain links TRBV6-5 with TRBJ2-4; D uncertain. This CDR3 is built from 13 residues. Germline CDR1 is MNHEY and CDR2 is SVGAGI. Trimming removed 2 bases at V and 9 bases at J, with 11 bases between.

This clone was seen more than once but under ten times. The chain links TRBV14 to TRBJ2-7, with TRBD1 matching 8 bases. The CDR3 has 14 amino acids. Germline trimming cut 1 base from V and 3 bases from J; bases unmatched to any gene: 2. CDR1 is SGHDN, CDR2 FVKESK, per germline. CDR3 amino acids: CASSQAGGFYEQYF. CDR3 DNA: TGTGCCAGCAGCCAAGCAGGGGGCTTCTACGAGCAGTACTTC.

This clone came up once. The chain combines TRBV6-5 with TRBJ1-1, with D possibly matching TRBD1 (6 bases). Germline V gene sequence: CDR1 MNHEY, CDR2 SVGAGI. The CDR3 contains 12 residues. V was pared by 6 bases and J by 7 bases, with 12 bases between. This chain's CDR3 is CASRVQGGEAFF. The CDR3 bases are TGTGCCAGCAGGGTACAGGGTGGTGAAGCTTTCTTT.

This rearrangement joins TRBV6-1 to TRBJ2-2; 7 nucleotides agree with TRBD1. Germline CDR1 MNHNS, CDR2 SASEGT. CDR3 length: 13 amino acids. With 4 bases clipped from V and 5 bases from J, the junction kept 1 base outside the gene matches. The CDR3 reads CASSGQGTGELFF. The DNA for the CDR3 is TGTGCCAGCAGTGGACAGGGTACCGGGGAGCTGTTTTTT.

The chain carries TRBV18 and TRBJ1-5; D is unresolved. Germline V gene sequence: CDR1 KGHSH, CDR2 LQKENI. The CDR3 has 13 residues. The V and J ends lost 3 bases and 5 bases respectively, with 8 bases between them. The CDR3 bases are TGTGCCAGCTCACCGACTGACTATCAGCCCCAGCATTTT. Its protein product is CASSPTDYQPQHF. Supplemented by reference TRBV18 and TRBJ1-5, the full variable domain reads NAGVMQNPRHLVRRRGQEARLRCSPMKGHSHVYWYRQLPEEGLKFMVYLQKENIIDESGMPKERFSAEFPKEGPSILRIQQVVRGDSAAYFCASSPTDYQPQHFGDGTRLSIL.

This sequence joins TRBV5-1 and TRBJ2-5, with 16 bases that match TRBD2. Germline assignment: CDR1 SGHRS and CDR2 YFSETQ. The CDR3 is 18 amino acids. The V gene end was trimmed by 4 bases and the J gene end by 7 bases; junction bases not matched to a gene: 13. The CDR3 sequence is CASSLTGTSGGAAPTQYF. CDR3 DNA sequence: TGCGCCAGCAGCCTTACCGGGACTAGCGGGGGGGCCGCTCCGACCCAGTACTTC.

This chain uses TRBV6-6 with TRBJ2-3; 7 bases are a match to TRBD2. CDR3 length: 16 amino acids. The V gene end was trimmed by 6 bases and the J gene end by 4 bases; junction bases not matched to a gene: 13. Germline V gene sequence: CDR1 MNHNY, CDR2 SVGAGI (reference sequence). For the CDR3, the DNA is TGTGCCAGCAGGGGTCGGGCGGGAGTTAAGGCAGATACGCAGTATTTT. Translated: CASRGRAGVKADTQYF.

This chain connects TRBV18 to TRBJ2-1; 8 bases are shared with TRBD2. CDR3 size: 16 residues. After removal of 3 bases from V and 1 base from J, the junction contained 5 bases not matched to a gene. The germline V gene has CDR1 KGHSH and CDR2 LQKENI. Written as DNA, the CDR3 is TGTGCCAGCTCACCGCGGGGGGCGGAATCCTACAATGAGCAGTTCTTC. As protein: CASSPRGAESYNEQFF.

The rearrangement links TRBV7-6 to TRBJ2-5, with 8 bases aligning to TRBD2. Germline CDR1 SGHVS, CDR2 FNYEAQ. There are 18 residues in the CDR3. J was trimmed by 5 bases and V by 0 bases; bases with no gene match: 14. As DNA, the CDR3 is TGTGCCAGCAGCTTAGCCGGGACTAGTGGGGGAGGGTTCGAGACCCAGTACTTC. Translation: CASSLAGTSGGGFETQYF.

The rearrangement joins TRBV5-5 to TRBJ1-4; D call uncertain. V shed 4 bases and J shed 6 bases, with 16 bases lying between them. CDR1 is SGHKS, CDR2 YYEKEE, per germline (reference sequence). This CDR3 region has 15 residues. CDR3: CASSPRIRADEKLFF. The CDR3 nucleotides are TGTGCCAGCAGCCCTAGGATCCGTGCCGATGAAAAACTGTTTTTT. Full variable domain (outside the CDR3, taken from reference TRBV5-5 and TRBJ1-4): DAGVTQSPTHLIKTRGQQVTLRCSPISGHKSVSWYQQVLGQGPQFIFQYYEKEERGRGNFPDRFSARQFPNYSSELNVNALLLGDSALYLCASSPRIRADEKLFFGSGTQLSVL.

The rearrangement joins TRBV7-9 to TRBJ2-6; D is unclear. Germline assignment: CDR1 SEHNR and CDR2 FQNEAQ (reference sequence). The CDR3 is made up of 15 amino acids. Between the trimmed V and J ends, which lost 6 bases and 0 bases, there was a span of 9 bases. CDR3 coding DNA: TGTGCCAGCAGTTCAAGGAGCTCTGGGGCCAACGTCCTGACTTTC. It translates to CASSSRSSGANVLTF.

The CDR3 region is CASIPEGGQDSPLHF. CDR3 DNA: TGTGCCAGCATTCCGGAGGGGGGGCAAGATTCACCCCTCCACTTT. The J gene is TRBJ1-6, the V gene TRBV2; a possible D gene is TRBD1 (6 bases). The germline V gene has CDR1 SNHLY and CDR2 FYNNEI. Trimming left V 7 bases short and J 8 bases short, with 18 bases between. This CDR3 spans 15 amino acids.

The chain's CDR3 is CASSRRGINQPQHF. CDR3 nucleotide sequence: TGTGCCAGCAGTCGCAGGGGGATCAATCAGCCCCAGCATTTT. The chain carries TRBV6-5 and TRBJ1-5; 7 bases are a match to TRBD1. V trimming: 5 bases; J trimming: 3 bases; junction bases outside the gene matches: 4. Looked up from germline, CDR1 is MNHEY and CDR2 is SVGAGI. This CDR3 region has 14 residues.

This CDR3 reads CASSRLAENTGELFF. The CDR3 DNA sequence: TGTGCCAGCAGCCGACTAGCGGAGAACACCGGGGAGCTGTTTTTT. The chain recombines TRBV7-9 with TRBJ2-2, with 9 nucleotides matching TRBD2. CDR1 and CDR2 (germline): SEHNR, FQNEAQ (reference sequence). The CDR3 totals 15 residues. V trimming: 5 bases; J trimming: 1 base; junction bases outside the gene matches: 2.

J is TRBJ2-3 and V is TRBV27, with TRBD1 matching 8 bases. Germline V gene lookup returns CDR1 MNHEY and CDR2 SMNVEV (reference sequence). CDR3 size: 15 residues. The ends lost 6 bases at V and 1 base at J; junction bases unmatched: 6. CDR3 protein: CASSYGQGGTDTQYF. CDR3 coding DNA: TGTGCCAGCAGCTATGGACAGGGTGGCACAGATACGCAGTATTTT.

The chain combines TRBV5-1 with TRBJ2-1, with a weak D call TRBD1 (5 bases). Trimming stripped 0 bases from V and 0 bases from J, with 13 bases between. The length of the CDR3 is 17 residues. Germline CDR1 SGHRS, CDR2 YFSETQ. The CDR3 loop reads CASSLEPWGSSYNEQFF. The CDR3 DNA reads TGCGCCAGCAGCTTGGAACCCTGGGGCAGCTCCTACAATGAGCAGTTCTTC.

The J gene is TRBJ1-1, the V gene TRBV7-9; the match to TRBD1 covers 7 bases. V lost 6 bases and J lost 0; bases outside the gene matches: 4. The CDR3 loop spans 14 amino acids. Germline V lookup: CDR1 SEHNR, CDR2 FQNEAQ (reference sequence). The CDR3 protein is CASSRDSVNTEAFF. CDR3 DNA: TGTGCCAGCAGTCGGGACAGCGTGAACACTGAAGCTTTCTTT.

As to this clone: Other nucleotide sequences in the sample specify the same CDR3. J is TRBJ2-7 and V is TRBV27; D may be TRBD2 (6 bases). Germline values: CDR1 MNHEY, CDR2 SMNVEV (reference sequence). V was cut by 4 bases and J by 7 bases, with 17 bases left in between. The CDR3 runs 14 residues. CDR3 loop: CASSSVRDPREQYF. The CDR3 coding sequence is TGTGCCAGCAGTTCGGTGCGGGACCCTCGGGAGCAGTACTTC.

The CDR3 spells CASSIDGTGRYGYTF. DNA of the CDR3: TGTGCCAGTAGTATAGATGGGACAGGGCGCTATGGCTACACCTTC. This chain uses TRBV19 with TRBJ1-2; 9 nucleotides align to TRBD1. Germline values: CDR1 LNHDA, CDR2 SQIVND (reference sequence). The CDR3 runs to 15 residues. V lost 0 bases, J lost 4 bases, and 3 bases stayed unmatched. The variable domain in full, completed from reference TRBV19 and TRBJ1-2, reads DGGITQSPKYLFRKEGQNVTLSCEQNLNHDAMYWYRQDPGQGLRLIYYSQIVNDFQKGDIAEGYSVSREKKESFPLTVTSAQKNPTAFYLCASSIDGTGRYGYTFGSGTRLTVV.

The chain uses TRBV10-1 and TRBJ1-6, with 7 bases aligning to TRBD1. CDR3 size: 16 residues. J was trimmed by 5 bases and V by 4 bases; bases with no gene match: 8. Germline V gene sequence: CDR1 WNHNN, CDR2 SYGVQD (reference sequence). CDR3 in amino acids: CASSACGTVNNSPLHF. CDR3 bases: TGCGCCAGCAGTGCTTGCGGGACAGTTAATAATTCACCCCTCCACTTT.